This TCR beta chain comes out of a study of T cell responses to AZD1222 COVID-19 vaccine. Profiled with immunoSEQ multiplex PCR; TCRdb holds only in-frame clones, not every one. The data show 90,000 to 150,000 clones, 85% to 90% seen once. The germline V and J ends were trimmed by 8 bases and 1 base, with 11 bases remaining between them. The CDR3 extends over 13 amino acids. Germline CDR1 ENHRY, CDR2 SYGVKD. The study's findings and limits: White British people made up most donors, females outnumbered males, and clonal diversity was possibly underestimated. Spike-wide coverage was observed for vaccine-associated CD4 TCRs, with dominant responses at 160-218 and 743-854.

Turning to this clone: Its antigen is not identified.

The receptor comes from an adult in good health. Source: peripheral blood, taken on day 0 of AZD1222 vaccination. V and J are TRBV10-3 and TRBJ1-1; D might be TRBD1 (5 bases). In DNA form, the CDR3 reads TGTGCCATCGGGGGTACTACGAACACTGAAGCTTTCTTT. Translated, it gives CAIGGTTNTEAFF.